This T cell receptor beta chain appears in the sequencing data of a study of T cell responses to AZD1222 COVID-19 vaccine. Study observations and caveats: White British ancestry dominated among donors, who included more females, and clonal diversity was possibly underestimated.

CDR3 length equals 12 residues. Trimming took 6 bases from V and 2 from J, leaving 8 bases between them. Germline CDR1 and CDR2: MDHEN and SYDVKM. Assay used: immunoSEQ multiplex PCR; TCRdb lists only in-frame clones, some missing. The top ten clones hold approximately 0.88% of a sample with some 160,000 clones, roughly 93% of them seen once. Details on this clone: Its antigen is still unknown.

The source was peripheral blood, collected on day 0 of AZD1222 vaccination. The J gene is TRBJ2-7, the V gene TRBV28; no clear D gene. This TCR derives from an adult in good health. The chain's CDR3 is CASRVGTYEQYF. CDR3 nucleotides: TGTGCCAGCAGGGTGGGGACCTACGAGCAGTACTTC.